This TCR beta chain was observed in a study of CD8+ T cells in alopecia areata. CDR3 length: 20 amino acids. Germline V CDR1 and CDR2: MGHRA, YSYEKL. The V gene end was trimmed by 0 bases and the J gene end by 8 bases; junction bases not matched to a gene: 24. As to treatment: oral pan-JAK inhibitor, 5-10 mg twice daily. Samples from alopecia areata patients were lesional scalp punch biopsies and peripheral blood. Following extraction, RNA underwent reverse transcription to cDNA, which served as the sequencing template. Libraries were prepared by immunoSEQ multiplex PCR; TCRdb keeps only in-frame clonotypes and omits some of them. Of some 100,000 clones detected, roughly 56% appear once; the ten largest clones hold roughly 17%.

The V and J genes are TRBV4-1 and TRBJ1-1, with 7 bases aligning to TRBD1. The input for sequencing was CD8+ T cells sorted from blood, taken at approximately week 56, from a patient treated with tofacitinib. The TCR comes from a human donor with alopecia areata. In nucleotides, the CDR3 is TGCGCCAGCAGCCAAGATCGCGCGTTATTGTCCCGGGACAGTCGGTGGGAAGCTTTCTTT. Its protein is CASSQDRALLSRDSRWEAFF.